The rows below give T cell receptor beta chains drawn from one sample of a study of blood T cell repertoires in COVID-19. Libraries were prepared by immunoSEQ multiplex PCR; TCRdb keeps only in-frame clonotypes and omits some of them. The data contain some 170,000 clones, about 80% of them singletons. The sample was peripheral blood. The receptors were gathered from a woman aged 65 to 85 with acute or convalescent COVID-19. Both conserved end residues are part of each CDR3. D genes are given only for firm matches. Some rows mark clone size as missing; the rest say once, few, many or name a class of expanded clone.

V	J	D	size	DNA	CDR3
TRBV7-2	TRBJ2-1	TRBD1	NA	TGTGCCAGCAGCACCCAGGGGGCAGGATCCTACAATGAGCAGTTCTTC	CASSTQGAGSYNEQFF
TRBV5-5	TRBJ1-5	NA	NA	TGTGCCAGCAGTTTTGACAGCGATCAGCCCCAGCATTTT	CASSFDSDQPQHF
TRBV7-9	TRBJ2-5	NA	once	TGTGCCAGCGGGGCCGAGTACCAAGAGACCCAGTACTTC	CASGAEYQETQYF
TRBV4-1	TRBJ2-7	TRBD1	few	TGCGCCAGCAGCCAACCGCGACAGGGGGTAGGGAACGAGCAGTACTTC	CASSQPRQGVGNEQYF
TRBV3-1/TRBV3-2	TRBJ2-7	TRBD1	NA	TGTGCCAGCAGCCAGGCCCCCCTCAGGGACAGGCCCTACGAGCAGTACTTC	CASSQAPLRDRPYEQYF
TRBV6-6	TRBJ2-5	NA	NA	TGTGCCAGCACCCAGGGTCGGCAAGAGACCCAGTACTTC	CASTQGRQETQYF
TRBV30	TRBJ1-6	TRBD1	NA	TGTGCCTGGAGTGTACGGCAGGGGGCAGGATCACCCCTCCACTTT	CAWSVRQGAGSPLHF
TRBV7-2	TRBJ2-1	NA	NA	TGTGCCAGCAGCCCCCTGGGACACAAAAACAATGAGCAGTTCTTC	CASSPLGHKNNEQFF
TRBV19	TRBJ2-1	TRBD2	NA	TGTGCCAGTAGTATAAGCGGGAGCTCCTACAATGAGCAGTTCTTC	CASSISGSSYNEQFF
TRBV6-5	TRBJ2-7	NA	NA	TGTGCCAGCACGGGTTTGAGAGAGCAGTACTTC	CASTGLREQYF
TRBV7-8	TRBJ1-5	NA	few	TGTGCCAGCAGCTTAGACGACAGAGATCAGCCCCAGCATTTT	CASSLDDRDQPQHF
TRBV7-2	TRBJ2-7	TRBD1	few	TGTGCCAGCAGTCCGGGGGACAGGGGGTACTACGAGCAGTACTTC	CASSPGDRGYYEQYF
TRBV10-3	TRBJ1-2	TRBD1	NA	TGTGCCATCAGTCCCGGGACAGGGTCTGGTGGCTACACCTTC	CAISPGTGSGGYTF
TRBV6-2/TRBV6-3	TRBJ2-2	TRBD1	NA	TGTGCCAGCAGCTCCGGGACAGAGCGCACCGGGGAGCTGTTTTTT	CASSSGTERTGELFF
TRBV30	TRBJ1-4	TRBD1	few	TGTGCCTGGAGCCCGGGACAGTTAAATGAAAAACTGTTTTTT	CAWSPGQLNEKLFF
TRBV7-2	TRBJ1-1	NA	NA	TGTGCCAGCAGCCCCCGACAAATCACTGAAGCTTTCTTT	CASSPRQITEAFF
TRBV25-1	TRBJ1-6	NA	NA	TGTGCCAGCAGTGAATGGGCAGCAGCACCCCATTCACCCCTCCACTTT	CASSEWAAAPHSPLHF
TRBV6-6	TRBJ1-2	NA	NA	TGTGCCAGCAGTTACTCAGGGCGCGACAGTCAAAGGACCTTC	CASSYSGRDSQRTF
TRBV6-2/TRBV6-3	TRBJ1-4	NA	NA	TGTGCCAGCAGTTTAGATGCAACTAATGAAAAACTGTTTTTT	CASSLDATNEKLFF
TRBV24-1	TRBJ2-5	NA	NA	TGTGCCACCGGTACTGCAGGGGAATTAGAGACCCAGTACTTC	CATGTAGELETQYF
TRBV6-5	TRBJ1-2	NA	few	TGTGCCAGCAGTTACACAGAGGGAGGCTACACCTTC	CASSYTEGGYTF
TRBV6-1	TRBJ1-3	NA	NA	TGTGCCAGCAGTGACGTTGTTTACACCATATATTTT	CASSDVVYTIYF
TRBV28	TRBJ1-3	NA	NA	TGTGCCAGCAGTTTCGAGGCCTCCTCTGGAAACACCATATATTTT	CASSFEASSGNTIYF
TRBV11-2	TRBJ1-1	NA	few	TGTGCCAGCAGCTTTACAGGCGTTTGGGGCACTGAAGCTTTCTTT	CASSFTGVWGTEAFF
TRBV7-4	TRBJ2-7	NA	NA	TGTGCCAGCAGCTTACCCGGACACTCCTACGAGCAGTACTTC	CASSLPGHSYEQYF
TRBV11-3	TRBJ2-3	TRBD2	NA	TGTGCCAGCAGCCCTGGAGGGACTAGCGTCGATACGCAGTATTTT	CASSPGGTSVDTQYF
TRBV19	TRBJ1-1	NA	NA	TGTGCCAGTAGTCAACGACTCCCACGGAACACTGAAGCTTTCTTT	CASSQRLPRNTEAFF
TRBV5-4	TRBJ1-2	TRBD1	NA	TGTGCCAGCAGCGGCCAACCGGGACAGGGATGGTCTGGCTACACCTTC	CASSGQPGQGWSGYTF
TRBV15	TRBJ2-7	TRBD1	NA	TGTGCCACCAGCAGGGGACAGGGCGGATACGAGCAGTACTTC	CATSRGQGGYEQYF
TRBV30	TRBJ1-2	NA	NA	TGTGCCTGGAGTGTACCAAAGACAGGATACTATGGCTACACCTTC	CAWSVPKTGYYGYTF
TRBV5-8	TRBJ2-1	TRBD2	NA	TGTGCCAGCAGCCCTTACCGGGAGGGCCCACAGTTCTTC	CASSPYREGPQFF
TRBV2	TRBJ1-2	TRBD1	NA	TGTGCCAGCAGTCCCGGACAGGGTGTAGGCTATGGCTACACCTTC	CASSPGQGVGYGYTF
TRBV5-4	TRBJ2-6	NA	NA	TGTGCCAGCAACGTGGGCGGCAGGGAAGTTGGGGGGGCCAACGTCCTGACTTTC	CASNVGGREVGGANVLTF
TRBV14	TRBJ1-2	NA	NA	TGTGCCAGCAGCCCCCCCGGGTTGTATGGCTACACCTTC	CASSPPGLYGYTF
TRBV6-5	TRBJ2-7	NA	once	TGTGCCAGCAGTTACTGGCAGGGTCCCTACGAGCAGTACTTC	CASSYWQGPYEQYF
TRBV5-1	TRBJ2-1	NA	NA	TGCGCCAGCAGCACTCGGACAGCCGGTGAGCAGTTCTTC	CASSTRTAGEQFF
TRBV6-5	TRBJ1-1	NA	once	TGTGCCAGCATTCGCAGGGGATGGAGCACTGAAGCTTTCTTT	CASIRRGWSTEAFF
TRBV7-2	TRBJ2-7	TRBD2	NA	TGTGCCAGCAGCTCCACGGCTAGCGGGTCCTACGAGCAGTACTTC	CASSSTASGSYEQYF
TRBV5-8	TRBJ2-3	NA	NA	TGTGCCAGCAGCTTCCGGGGGTCAGATACGCAGTATTTT	CASSFRGSDTQYF
TRBV6-6	TRBJ2-1	TRBD1	NA	TGTGCCAGCAGTCGAGGGGCAGGGGGCGCGGGAAATGAGCAGTTCTTC	CASSRGAGGAGNEQFF
TRBV28	TRBJ1-4	TRBD1	NA	TGTGCCAGCAGCCGGGACAGGGGTGAAGAAAAACTGTTTTTT	CASSRDRGEEKLFF
TRBV6-6	TRBJ2-7	NA	NA	TGTGCCAGCACGCAGGGCTCCAACGAGCAGTACTTC	CASTQGSNEQYF
TRBV2	TRBJ1-2	NA	NA	TGTGCCAGCATCTTGACAGCTAACTATGGCTACACCTTC	CASILTANYGYTF
TRBV27	TRBJ1-5	NA	NA	TGTGCCAGCAGTTTAGAAGGGGTGCGTCAGCCCCAGCATTTT	CASSLEGVRQPQHF
TRBV7-2	TRBJ1-1	NA	NA	TGTGCCAGCAGCTTTCCGACAGGCCGGAACACTGAAGCTTTCTTT	CASSFPTGRNTEAFF
TRBV12-3/TRBV12-4	TRBJ2-7	NA	NA	TGTGCCAGCAGTTTGTACAGGGACTACGAGCAGTACTTC	CASSLYRDYEQYF
TRBV7-2	TRBJ1-6	TRBD1	few	TGTGCCAGCAGCTTAGAACAGGGGATTTCACCCCTCCACTTT	CASSLEQGISPLHF
TRBV28	TRBJ1-2	TRBD1	once	TGTGCCAGCAGCCGTGACAGGGTAGACTTTGGCTACACCTTC	CASSRDRVDFGYTF